This T cell receptor beta chain was recorded in a study of T cell responses to AZD1222 COVID-19 vaccine. This clone came up once. Its specificity is unknown. Overall study findings and caveats: Among AZD1222 vaccinees, only 5 to 7 were seropositive at baseline. Rises in breadth and depth of Spike-specific TCRs came after two AZD1222 doses. Most donors were white British, females outnumbered males, and clonal diversity was possibly underestimated.

This CDR3 contains 17 residues. Germline-derived CDR1 and CDR2 are MDHEN and SYDVKM. V was pared by 3 bases and J by 4 bases, with 22 bases between. Clones were read by immunoSEQ multiplex PCR, and TCRdb kept only the in-frame ones, dropping some. In the table there are over 50,000 clones, around 85% of which are singletons. V usage is TRBV28 and J usage is TRBJ2-7; maybe TRBD1 (6 bases). This clonotype was obtained from an adult who received the AZD1222 COVID-19 vaccine. The sample in question was peripheral blood, obtained 28 days after the second AZD1222 dose. DNA of the CDR3: TGTGCCAGCAGTTTGTGGCCTGGGACATCGAATGGTTACGAGCAGTACTTC. Translation gives CASSLWPGTSNGYEQYF.